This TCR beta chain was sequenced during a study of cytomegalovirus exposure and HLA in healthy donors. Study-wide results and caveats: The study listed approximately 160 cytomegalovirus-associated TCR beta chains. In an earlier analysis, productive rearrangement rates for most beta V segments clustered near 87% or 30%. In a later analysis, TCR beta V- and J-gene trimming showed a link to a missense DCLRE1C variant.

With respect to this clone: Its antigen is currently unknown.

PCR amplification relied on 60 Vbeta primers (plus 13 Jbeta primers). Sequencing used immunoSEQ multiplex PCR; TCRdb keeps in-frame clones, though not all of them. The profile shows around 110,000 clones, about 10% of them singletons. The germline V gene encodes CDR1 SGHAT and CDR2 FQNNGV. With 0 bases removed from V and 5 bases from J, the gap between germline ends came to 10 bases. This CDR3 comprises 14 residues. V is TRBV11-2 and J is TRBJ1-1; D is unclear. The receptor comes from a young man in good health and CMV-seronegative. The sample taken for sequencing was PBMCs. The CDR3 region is CASSLDLRDTEAFF. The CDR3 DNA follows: TGTGCCAGCAGCTTAGATCTGCGGGATACTGAAGCTTTCTTT.